The 27 T cell receptor beta chains given below trace back to one sample, sequenced in a study of T cells after yellow fever vaccination. Each CDR3 protein gets one entry after TCRdb re-called the 5' RACE reads with MiXCR. The sample holds some 120,000 distinct CDR3 sequences, 8.4% seen once. The sample consisted of CD8+ T cells sorted from PBMCs, taken 45 days after the yellow fever booster vaccination. These receptor sequences come from a man aged 30-40 years who received the YFV17D yellow fever vaccine.

This clonotype has only a few counts. The J gene is TRBJ1-2, the V gene TRBV25-1, with D uncertain. CDR3 length equals 13 residues. The V end lost 3 bases, the J end lost 1 base, and 6 bases lay between the germline ends. In germline, CDR1 is MGHDK, CDR2 SYGVNS. The chain's CDR3 is CASSEGNNYGYTF. For the CDR3, the DNA is TGTGCCAGCAGTGAGGGTAATAACTATGGCTACACCTTC.

This clonotype was observed many times. CDR3 DNA sequence: TGTGCCAGCAGCGAAGGGACTAGCGGGACCAATTACAATGAGCAGTTCTTC. It specifies CASSEGTSGTNYNEQFF. V usage is TRBV3-1 and J usage is TRBJ2-1; 13 nucleotides line up with TRBD2. CDR3 length equals 17 residues. Per germline, CDR1 LGHDT and CDR2 YNNKEL (reference sequence). The J segment lost 4 bases and the V segment lost 5 bases, leaving 8 bases of the junction unmatched.

With regard to this clonotype: This sequence may be a read error, since a much larger clone differs from it by one base. The DNA of the CDR3 is TGTGACAGCAGTTTGGGGACAGGGCCCAATGAGCAGTTCTTC. Its translation: CDSSLGTGPNEQFF. The rearrangement joins TRBV12-3 or TRBV12-4 to TRBJ2-1, with 9 bases fitting TRBD1. This CDR3 comprises 14 residues.

Note on this clonotype: A much larger clone differs by one base, so this may be a read error. The chain carries TRBV29-1 and TRBJ2-1; 8 bases align to TRBD2. Trimming removed 5 bases from V and 4 bases from J; junction bases left unmatched: 7. Germline loops: CDR1 SQVTM, CDR2 ANQGSEA. The length of the CDR3 is 14 residues. The CDR3 DNA reads as TGCAGCGTTAAGACGGGAGGGAGTTACAATGAGCAGTTCTTC. It translates to CSVKTGGSYNEQFF.

This clonotype has at least ten counts. The chain links TRBV4-2 to TRBJ2-1; weak D call: TRBD2 (5 bases). Per germline, CDR1 LGHNA and CDR2 YNFKEQ. The CDR3 contains 15 residues. V was pared by 1 base and J by 0 bases, with 7 bases between. In DNA form, the CDR3 reads TGTGCCAGCAGCCAAGTTAGCGACTCCTACAATGAGCAGTTCTTC. Its protein is CASSQVSDSYNEQFF.

In its sample, this clonotype was seen a few times. The rearrangement joins TRBV7-9 to TRBJ2-7, with unresolved D. Germline CDR1 and CDR2: SEHNR and FQNEAQ (reference sequence). The CDR3 runs 12 residues. The V end was cut by 1 base, the J end by 6 bases, with 7 bases between. CDR3 amino acids: CASSLDQVEQYF. DNA of the CDR3: TGTGCCAGCAGCTTAGACCAAGTCGAGCAGTACTTC.

Many counts were recorded for this clonotype. The chain links TRBV20-1 to TRBJ2-3; 10 nucleotides line up with TRBD2. CDR1 is DFQATT, CDR2 SNEGSKA, per germline (reference sequence). This CDR3 is 16 amino acids long. The J segment lost 0 bases and the V segment lost 1 base, leaving 4 bases of the junction unmatched. CDR3 DNA: TGCAGTGCTAGAGGGACTAGCGGAAGAAGCACAGATACGCAGTATTTT. Protein: CSARGTSGRSTDTQYF.

This clonotype was seen repeatedly, ten times or more. The chain is built from TRBV6-1 and TRBJ2-2; 9 bases are shared with TRBD2. The CDR3 runs to 14 residues. With 9 bases clipped from V and 3 bases from J, the junction kept 5 bases outside the gene matches. Looked up from germline, CDR1 is MNHNS and CDR2 is SASEGT. The CDR3: CASGTSRHTGELFF. In DNA, the CDR3 is TGTGCCAGTGGGACTAGCCGTCACACCGGGGAGCTGTTTTTT.

This clonotype was picked up many times. The J gene is TRBJ2-5, the V gene TRBV12-3 or TRBV12-4, with 12 bases identical to TRBD2. The CDR3 sequence is 14 residues long. With 5 bases clipped from V and 4 bases from J, the junction kept 2 bases outside the gene matches. CDR3 bases: TGTGCCAGCAGTACGACTAGCGGGAGAGAGACCCAGTACTTC. This sequence encodes CASSTTSGRETQYF.

This clonotype was observed at least ten times. V gene TRBV20-1 combines with J gene TRBJ1-1, with D perhaps TRBD1 (6 bases). Germline V gene sequence: CDR1 DFQATT, CDR2 SNEGSKA (reference sequence). CDR3 length: 12 amino acids. V lost 2 bases and J lost 8, with 12 bases in between. The CDR3 spells CSARSAGDEAFF. CDR3 DNA: TGCAGTGCTAGAAGTGCAGGGGACGAAGCTTTCTTT.

The table lists this clonotype with many counts. One end of the junction varies from germline; a read error may be responsible. The rearrangement links TRBV2 to TRBJ2-1; 8 bases line up with TRBD2. Germline V gives CDR1 SNHLY, CDR2 FYNNEI. The CDR3 is 14 amino acids. The CDR3 DNA is TGTGCCAGCGCCCCGTCCGGACTAGCCATCAATGTTTCCTTC. Translating gives CASAPSGLAINVSF.

The V and J genes are TRBV5-1 and TRBJ2-5; TRBD2 aligns across 9 bases. With 4 bases clipped from V and 3 bases from J, the junction kept 7 bases outside the gene matches. CDR3 length: 15 residues. Germline assignment: CDR1 SGHRS and CDR2 YFSETQ. DNA of the CDR3: TGCGCCAGCAGCCCCGAAGTAGCGGGAGAAGAGACCCAGTACTTC. Amino acid sequence: CASSPEVAGEETQYF.

The chain recombines TRBV10-1 with TRBJ2-7; 10 nucleotides line up with TRBD2. The CDR3 totals 13 residues. Germline V lookup: CDR1 WNHNN, CDR2 SYGVQD (reference sequence). The ends lost 7 bases at V and 3 bases at J; junction bases unmatched: 3. The chain's CDR3 is CASTSGSNYEQYF. CDR3 nucleotide sequence: TGCGCCAGCACTAGCGGGAGTAACTACGAGCAGTACTTC.

This clonotype has at least ten counts. The rearrangement joins TRBV20-1 to TRBJ2-7; TRBD1 aligns across 7 bases. Germline-derived CDR1 and CDR2 are DFQATT and SNEGSKA (reference sequence). J gave up 0 bases and V 4 bases, and 3 bases lay outside the gene matches. The CDR3 totals 13 residues. This chain's CDR3 is CSAIQGSSYEQYF. The CDR3 bases are TGCAGTGCTATACAGGGGTCCTCCTACGAGCAGTACTTC.

This clonotype was detected ten times or more. The chain has TRBV29-1 and TRBJ2-2; D is perhaps TRBD1 (6 bases). Germline CDR1 reads SQVTM; CDR2 reads ANQGSEA. Trimming cost V 0 bases and J 4 bases, with 15 bases left between them. The length of the CDR3 is 16 residues. Here the CDR3 DNA reads TGCAGCGTTGAAGATCACAGGGAAGGACCCACCGGGGAGCTGTTTTTT. It specifies CSVEDHREGPTGELFF.

The sample holds many counts of this clonotype. The rearrangement uses TRBV6-6 and TRBJ1-1; D remains unclear. Trimming stripped 8 bases from V and 4 bases from J, with 8 bases between. CDR3 length equals 11 residues. The V gene's germline CDR1 is MNHNY and CDR2 SVGAGI (reference sequence). The CDR3 DNA reads TGTGCCAGCGCCGAGGGCACTGAAGCTTTCTTT. Translated: CASAEGTEAFF.

The CDR3 sequence: CASSFSAQGAVDGYTF. The DNA for the CDR3 is TGTGCCAGCAGTTTCAGCGCACAGGGGGCAGTTGATGGCTACACCTTC. The rearrangement joins TRBV12-3 or TRBV12-4 to TRBJ1-2; 9 positions agree with TRBD1. V dropped 3 bases and J dropped 6; count of bases not matched to a gene: 11. This CDR3 is 16 amino acids long.

This clonotype was counted many times. This chain uses TRBV7-9 with TRBJ2-3; D is unresolved. V dropped 5 bases and J dropped 1 base, with 16 bases sitting between them. Per the germline V gene, CDR1 is SEHNR and CDR2 is FQNEAQ (reference sequence). The CDR3 is 16 amino acids. The CDR3 region is CASSPRQPKGTDTQYF. Written as DNA, the CDR3 is TGTGCCAGCAGCCCTCGACAACCTAAGGGCACAGATACGCAGTATTTT.

The gene calls are TRBV4-3 and TRBJ1-2; 9 bases agree with TRBD1. The CDR3 has 15 amino acids. V trimming: 4 bases; J trimming: 4 bases; junction bases outside the gene matches: 7. Germline V gene lookup returns CDR1 LGHNA and CDR2 YSLEER. This chain's CDR3 is CASSPGTGSTYGYTF. CDR3 DNA sequence: TGCGCCAGCAGCCCCGGGACAGGGAGCACCTATGGCTACACCTTC.

The J gene is TRBJ1-2, the V gene TRBV11-2; tentatively, D is TRBD1 (6 bases). The germline gives CDR1 SGHAT, CDR2 FQNNGV. Trimming took 3 bases from V and 5 from J, leaving 19 bases between them. CDR3 length: 16 amino acids. The CDR3 coding sequence is TGTGCCAGCAGCTTCGGGGGCAACCTCCTTCGATATGGCTACACCTTC. It specifies CASSFGGNLLRYGYTF.

This chain uses TRBV5-1 with TRBJ2-5; 12 bases align to TRBD2. CDR1 is SGHRS and CDR2 is YFSETQ in the germline V gene. The CDR3 totals 16 residues. The V and J ends lost 6 bases and 0 bases, in that order; junction bases with no gene match: 6. CDR3 nucleotide sequence: TGCGCCAGCAAGCTATGGACTAGCGGGGACCAAGAGACCCAGTACTTC. Translated: CASKLWTSGDQETQYF. The full variable domain, with the rest looked up from reference TRBV5-1 and TRBJ2-5, is KAGVTQTPRYLIKTRGQQVTLSCSPISGHRSVSWYQQTPGQGLQFLFEYFSETQRNKGNFPGRFSGRQFSNSRSEMNVSTLELGDSALYLCASKLWTSGDQETQYFGPGTRLLVL.

This clonotype was recorded many times. The chain joins TRBV12-3 or TRBV12-4 to TRBJ2-5; D possibly corresponds to TRBD1 (7 bases). V lost 4 bases to trimming and J lost 5 bases, with 14 bases between them. The CDR3 is 14 amino acids. CDR3 amino acids: CASSSTGAGETQYF. The CDR3 coding sequence is TGTGCCAGCAGTTCTACAGGGGCGGGGGAGACCCAGTACTTC.

This clonotype was seen at least ten times. The genes are TRBV7-3 and TRBJ2-1; TRBD2 matches 7 bases. With 5 bases clipped from V and 7 bases from J, the junction kept 8 bases outside the gene matches. The CDR3 extends over 14 amino acids. From germline, CDR1 is SGHTA and CDR2 FQGTGA. Written as DNA, the CDR3 is TGTGCCAGCAGCGAAGCGGGGCCAATTAATGAGCAGTTCTTC. Its protein is CASSEAGPINEQFF.

This clonotype was seen at least ten times. The rearrangement links TRBV7-9 to TRBJ2-1; D not certain. Between the trimmed V and J ends, which lost 6 bases and 0 bases, there was a span of 6 bases. The CDR3 runs to 13 residues. Germline V gives CDR1 SEHNR, CDR2 FQNEAQ (reference sequence). CDR3 nucleotide sequence: TGTGCCAGCAGACCGAGCTCCTACAATGAGCAGTTCTTC. Encoded protein: CASRPSSYNEQFF.

This clonotype occurred a few times. The chain links TRBV27 to TRBJ2-7; 8 bases map to TRBD1. CDR1 and CDR2 (germline): MNHEY, SMNVEV (reference sequence). V was pared by 4 bases and J by 4 bases, with 6 bases of the junction left unmatched. CDR3 size: 14 residues. CDR3 DNA: TGTGCCAGCAGTTCAGGGGGCGGTGGTTACGAGCAGTACTTC. Amino acids: CASSSGGGGYEQYF.

This clonotype was recorded many times. V gene TRBV5-1 combines with J gene TRBJ2-7, with a possible D match to TRBD1 (7 bases). The V gene lost 7 bases and the J gene lost 2 bases, with 13 bases spanning the gap. Germline V gene lookup returns CDR1 SGHRS and CDR2 YFSETQ. The CDR3 is made up of 13 amino acids. CDR3 nucleotides: TGCGCCAGCCGGGGGACAGTAACCTACGAGCAGTACTTC. Protein product: CASRGTVTYEQYF.

In its sample, this clonotype was seen many times. This rearrangement joins TRBV6-5 to TRBJ1-5; no firm D call. Germline V gene data show CDR1 as MNHEY and CDR2 as SVGAGI. The CDR3 sequence is 15 residues long. The V gene lost 0 bases and the J gene lost 0 bases, with 6 bases spanning the gap. The CDR3 bases are TGTGCCAGCAGTTACTCGCGGGGTAGCAATCAGCCCCAGCATTTT. Its protein product is CASSYSRGSNQPQHF.